This TCR beta chain was sequenced for a study of blood T cell repertoires in COVID-19. Study in general: The samples span acute and convalescent COVID-19 from the United States, Italy and Spain.

In the study's own analysis: Cell counts per sample came from amplifying reference gene primers. The protocol was immunoSEQ multiplex PCR, while the TCRdb copy is restricted to in-frame clones and leaves out a portion. V and J calls and clone size follow that table, whereas D and trimming were derived from the DNA. The sample has 200,000 to 300,000 clones; more than 75% are singletons. The CDR3 spans 15 residues. Trimming pared 4 bases from V and 1 base from J, leaving 14 bases between. CDR1 is SGHNT, CDR2 YYREEE, per germline (reference sequence). The sample taken for sequencing was peripheral blood. The clonotype comes from a man of 80 years or more with acute or convalescent COVID-19. The chain is built from TRBV5-4 and TRBJ1-1; no definite D call. DNA for the CDR3: TGTGCCAGCAGCCCCTCCGGGATCCCGAACACTGAAGCTTTCTTT. Its protein is CASSPSGIPNTEAFF.